The clone carrying this T cell receptor beta chain has ten or more counts. These data come from a study of patients and donors after allogeneic stem cell transplantation. MiXCR was run by TCRdb on the RT-PCR reads, yielding one entry per CDR3 protein. The sample holds about 960,000 distinct CDR3 sequences, more than 15% seen once. Trimming took off 3 bases at V and 3 bases at J, with 9 bases between the two ends. CDR3 length equals 14 residues. The sample was blood, either unsorted or a sorted T cell fraction (not recorded which). This receptor was identified in a human donor who was either an allogeneic HSCT recipient or a stem cell or donor lymphocyte infusion donor (not recorded which). It is not recorded whose cells these are; they may come from a transplant donor. V usage is TRBV12-3 or TRBV12-4 and J usage is TRBJ1-5, with D hard to call. CDR3 DNA sequence: TGTGCCAGCAGTTTTCACTCCCCCAATCAGCCCCAGCATTTT. It yields the protein CASSFHSPNQPQHF.